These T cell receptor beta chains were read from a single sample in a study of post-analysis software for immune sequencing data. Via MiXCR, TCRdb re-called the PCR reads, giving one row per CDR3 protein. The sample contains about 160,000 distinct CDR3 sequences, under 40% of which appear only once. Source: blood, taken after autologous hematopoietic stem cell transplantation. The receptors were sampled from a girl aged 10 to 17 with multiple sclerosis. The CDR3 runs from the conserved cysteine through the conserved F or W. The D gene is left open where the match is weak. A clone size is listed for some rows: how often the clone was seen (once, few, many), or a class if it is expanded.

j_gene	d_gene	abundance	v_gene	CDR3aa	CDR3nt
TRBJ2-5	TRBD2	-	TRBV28	CASSRGGGRQETQYF	TGTGCCAGCAGTCGAGGCGGGGGTCGTCAAGAGACCCAGTACTTC
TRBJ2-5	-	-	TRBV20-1	CSATEGQETQYF	TGCAGTGCTACTGAGGGTCAAGAGACCCAGTACTTC
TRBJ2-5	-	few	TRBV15	CATSRARQETQYF	TGTGCCACCAGCAGAGCGAGGCAAGAGACCCAGTACTTC
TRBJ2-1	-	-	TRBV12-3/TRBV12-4	CASSLAGFPYNEQFF	TGTGCCAGCAGTTTGGCGGGATTCCCCTACAATGAGCAGTTCTTC
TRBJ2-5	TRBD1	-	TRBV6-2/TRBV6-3	CASSYSNRGRRETQYF	TGTGCCAGCAGTTACTCGAACAGGGGGCGTAGAGAGACCCAGTACTTC
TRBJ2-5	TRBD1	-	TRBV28	CASRGQGLETQYF	TGTGCCAGCAGGGGACAGGGGCTGGAGACCCAGTACTTC
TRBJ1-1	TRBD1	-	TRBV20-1	CGTGRGLVTEAFF	TGCGGTACCGGAAGGGGGCTAGTCACTGAAGCTTTCTTT
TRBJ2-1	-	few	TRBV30	CAWNPGNEQFF	TGTGCCTGGAACCCCGGGAATGAGCAGTTCTTC
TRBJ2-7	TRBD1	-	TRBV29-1	CSVETGPATYEQYF	TGCAGCGTTGAGACAGGGCCCGCTACCTACGAGCAGTACTTC
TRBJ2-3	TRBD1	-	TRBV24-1	CATSDLKDRGTTDTQYF	TGTGCCACCAGTGATTTGAAGGACAGGGGTACCACGGATACGCAGTATTTT
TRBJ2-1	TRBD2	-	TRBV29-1	CGVGGMGLRYNEQFF	TGCGGCGTGGGGGGGATGGGACTTCGATACAATGAGCAGTTCTTC
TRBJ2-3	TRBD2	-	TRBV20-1	CSGLAGGTDTQYF	TGCAGTGGACTAGCGGGGGGCACAGATACGCAGTATTTT
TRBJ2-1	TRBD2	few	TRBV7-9	CASSSRLATSSYNEQFF	TGTGCCAGCAGCTCTAGACTAGCAACGAGCTCCTACAATGAGCAGTTCTTC
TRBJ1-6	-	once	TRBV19	CASSTAAGEDSPLHF	TGTGCCAGTAGTACCGCAGCAGGGGAGGATTCACCCCTCCACTTT
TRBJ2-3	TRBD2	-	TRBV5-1	CASSPSLAGGGDTQYF	TGCGCCAGCAGCCCCAGTTTAGCGGGAGGCGGAGATACGCAGTATTTT
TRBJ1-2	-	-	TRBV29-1	CSVDLGGPDYGYTF	TGCAGCGTTGACTTGGGGGGTCCTGACTATGGCTACACCTTC
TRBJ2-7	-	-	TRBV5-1	CVSGWDSYEQYF	TGCGTCAGCGGATGGGACTCCTACGAGCAGTACTTC
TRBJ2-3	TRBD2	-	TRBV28	CASSPASGRLGADTQYF	TGTGCCAGCAGTCCAGCTAGCGGGAGGCTCGGCGCAGATACGCAGTATTTT
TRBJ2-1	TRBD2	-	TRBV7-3	CASSSRLAANNEQFF	TGTGCCAGCAGCTCTAGACTAGCGGCCAACAATGAGCAGTTCTTC
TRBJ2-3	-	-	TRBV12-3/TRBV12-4	CASSSPDRPNTDTQYF	TGTGCCAGCAGTTCCCCCGACAGGCCTAACACAGATACGCAGTATTTT
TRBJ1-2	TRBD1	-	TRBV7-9	CASSLGDLRDRAEGYTF	TGTGCCAGCAGCTTAGGAGACCTTCGGGACAGGGCAGAGGGCTACACCTTC
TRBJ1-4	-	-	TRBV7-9	CASSLGARLFF	TGTGCCAGCAGCTTAGGGGCCAGGCTGTTTTTT
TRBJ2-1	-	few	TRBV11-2	CASSSRGSRGTEQFF	TGTGCCAGCAGTAGTAGGGGGAGCCGTGGTACTGAGCAGTTCTTC
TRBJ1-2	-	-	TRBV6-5	CASSRSGGTYGYTF	TGTGCCAGCAGCCGTTCCGGAGGAACCTATGGCTACACCTTC
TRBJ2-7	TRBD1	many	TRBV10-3	CAINRRDSRTEQYF	TGTGCCATCAACCGAAGGGACAGTCGAACCGAGCAGTACTTC
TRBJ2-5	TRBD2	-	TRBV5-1	CASLRQGVAGRETQYF	TGCGCCAGCCTTCGACAAGGCGTAGCGGGGAGAGAGACCCAGTACTTC
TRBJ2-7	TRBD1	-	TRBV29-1	CSVGWTGREQYF	TGCAGCGTTGGGTGGACAGGGCGCGAGCAGTACTTC
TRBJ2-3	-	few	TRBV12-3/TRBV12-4	CASTRQFHGTDTQYF	TGTGCCAGCACCAGACAGTTTCACGGCACAGATACGCAGTATTTT
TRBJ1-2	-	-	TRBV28	CASSPPLGPAASYTF	TGTGCCAGCAGTCCCCCCCTCGGGCCAGCGGCGAGCTACACCTTC
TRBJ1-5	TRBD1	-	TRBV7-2	CASSLVGGQGAGQPQHF	TGTGCCAGCAGCTTAGTAGGGGGACAGGGGGCTGGGCAGCCCCAGCATTTT
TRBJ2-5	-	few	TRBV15	CATSRPAETQYF	TGTGCCACCAGCAGACCTGCGGAGACCCAGTACTTC
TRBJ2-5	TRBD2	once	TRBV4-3	CASSQEGPSGGPETQYF	TGCGCCAGCAGCCAAGAAGGTCCTAGCGGGGGGCCGGAGACCCAGTACTTC
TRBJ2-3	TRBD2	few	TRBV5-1	CASSSGRRGADTQYF	TGCGCCAGCAGTAGCGGGAGGCGGGGCGCAGATACGCAGTATTTT
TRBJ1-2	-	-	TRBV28	CASSFFSGRTTYGYTF	TGTGCCAGCAGTTTTTTCTCAGGCAGGACCACCTATGGCTACACCTTC
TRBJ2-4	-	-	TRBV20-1	CSASGAGKNIQYF	TGCAGTGCCTCAGGGGCCGGCAAAAACATTCAGTACTTC
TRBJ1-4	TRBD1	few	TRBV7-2	CASSLGGTGIEKLFF	TGTGCCAGCAGCTTAGGGGGGACAGGGATTGAAAAACTGTTTTTT
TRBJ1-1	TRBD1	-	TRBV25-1	CASSGTGDMNTEAFF	TGTGCCAGCAGTGGGACAGGTGACATGAACACTGAAGCTTTCTTT
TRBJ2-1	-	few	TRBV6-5	CASSWGIGYNEQFF	TGTGCCAGCAGTTGGGGTATCGGGTACAATGAGCAGTTCTTC
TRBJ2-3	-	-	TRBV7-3	CASSLSPQIGSTDTQYF	TGTGCCAGCAGCTTAAGCCCCCAGATCGGCAGCACAGATACGCAGTATTTT
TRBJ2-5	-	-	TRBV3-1	CASSHLAQQETQYF	TGTGCCAGCAGCCACCTAGCGCAACAAGAGACCCAGTACTTC
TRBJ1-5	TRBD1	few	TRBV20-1	CSARGTGIQPQHF	TGCAGTGCTAGAGGGACAGGGATTCAGCCCCAGCATTTT